This entry lists 10 T cell receptor beta chains sequenced from one sample in a study of blood T cell repertoires in COVID-19. The repertoire was sequenced with immunoSEQ multiplex PCR; TCRdb's copy has only in-frame clones and lacks some. The sample includes over 150,000 clones, roughly 88% of them seen just once. Sequencing was done on a sample of peripheral blood. These receptors came from a man older than 75 with COVID-19, enrolled during active disease.

The CDR3 reads CASSLNADSYYSNQPQHF. The CDR3 DNA follows: TGTGCCAGCAGTTTAAACGCCGACAGCTACTATAGCAATCAGCCCCAGCATTTT. The chain is built from TRBV27 and TRBJ1-5; a weak D match, TRBD1 (5 bases). The CDR3 has 18 residues. The germline V gene encodes CDR1 MNHEY and CDR2 SMNVEV (reference sequence). V was shortened by 2 bases and J by 0 bases, with 17 bases between the two germline ends.

This clone was recorded once. This chain links TRBV4-3 with TRBJ1-4; weak D call: TRBD1 (6 bases). The germline V and J ends were trimmed by 3 bases and 8 bases, with 19 bases remaining between them. Germline V lookup: CDR1 LGHNA, CDR2 YSLEER. The CDR3 covers 16 residues. The CDR3 spells CASSQGSGTIQEKLFF. The CDR3 nucleotides are TGCGCCAGCAGCCAGGGCTCCGGGACAATTCAGGAAAAACTGTTTTTT.

The V call is TRBV9, the J call TRBJ2-2; D not resolved. Per the germline V gene, CDR1 is SGDLS and CDR2 is YYNGEE. This CDR3 is 13 amino acids long. The V gene lost 0 bases and the J gene lost 4 bases, with 4 bases spanning the gap. The CDR3 spells CASSVGLTGELFF. CDR3 coding DNA: TGTGCCAGCAGCGTAGGACTCACCGGGGAGCTGTTTTTT.

The V call is TRBV7-9, the J call TRBJ1-4, with D tentatively TRBD1 (5 bases). Germline V gene data show CDR1 as SEHNR and CDR2 as FQNEAQ (reference sequence). This CDR3 contains 14 residues. With 5 bases removed from V and 6 bases from J, the gap between germline ends came to 13 bases. In nucleotides, the CDR3 is TGTGCCAGCAGCCCGGACAAAGGTTATGAAAAACTGTTTTTT. Protein: CASSPDKGYEKLFF.

This chain links TRBV3-1 (or the pseudogene TRBV3-2) with TRBJ2-3, with TRBD1 as a possible D gene (5 bases). In germline, CDR1 is LGHDT, CDR2 YNNKEL (reference sequence). V lost 4 bases and J lost 1, with 15 bases in between. The CDR3 covers 16 residues. The CDR3 sequence: CASSPRAIWGTDTQYF. The DNA for the CDR3 is TGTGCCAGCAGCCCCAGGGCCATTTGGGGCACAGATACGCAGTATTTT.

This rearrangement joins TRBV19 to TRBJ2-7; 9 positions agree with TRBD1. Germline V lookup: CDR1 LNHDA, CDR2 SQIVND (reference sequence). The CDR3 is 15 residues long. V lost 4 bases, J lost 5 bases, and 9 bases stayed unmatched. CDR3 sequence: CASSNTGGAFHEQYF. The DNA for the CDR3 is TGTGCCAGTAGTAACACAGGGGGCGCATTCCACGAGCAGTACTTC.

This chain connects TRBV7-9 to TRBJ2-5; D is unresolved. The germline V gene encodes CDR1 SEHNR and CDR2 FQNEAQ (reference sequence). There are 16 residues in the CDR3. Trimming removed 2 bases from V and 5 bases from J, with 18 bases in between. The CDR3 nucleotides read TGTGCCAGCAGCTTATTAGTAGCCCGAAAAACGGAGACCCAGTACTTC. This translates into CASSLLVARKTETQYF.

The V gene is TRBV19, the J gene TRBJ2-3; perhaps TRBD1 as D (6 bases). Trimming removed 1 base at V and 6 bases at J, with 14 bases between. Germline CDR1 is LNHDA and CDR2 is SQIVND (reference sequence). There are 15 residues in the CDR3. CDR3 nucleotides: TGTGCCAGTAGTATAGGTGGGGGCTGGGCGGATACGCAGTATTTT. This translates into CASSIGGGWADTQYF.

V usage is TRBV7-9 and J usage is TRBJ2-5, with 9 bases fitting TRBD2. V gave up 5 bases and J gave up 4 bases; unmatched junction bases: 5. This CDR3 comprises 14 residues. Germline values: CDR1 SEHNR, CDR2 FQNEAQ (reference sequence). CDR3 sequence (DNA): TGTGCCAGCAGCCCCCAGCGGGGGGCAGAGACCCAGTACTTC. It codes for CASSPQRGAETQYF.

This sequence joins TRBV9 and TRBJ1-1, with 7 bases that match TRBD1. The CDR3 runs to 14 residues. J was trimmed by 1 base and V by 3 bases; bases with no gene match: 3. The V gene's germline CDR1 is SGDLS and CDR2 YYNGEE. CDR3: CASSEKGANTEAFF. DNA of the CDR3: TGTGCCAGCAGCGAGAAGGGGGCGAACACTGAAGCTTTCTTT.